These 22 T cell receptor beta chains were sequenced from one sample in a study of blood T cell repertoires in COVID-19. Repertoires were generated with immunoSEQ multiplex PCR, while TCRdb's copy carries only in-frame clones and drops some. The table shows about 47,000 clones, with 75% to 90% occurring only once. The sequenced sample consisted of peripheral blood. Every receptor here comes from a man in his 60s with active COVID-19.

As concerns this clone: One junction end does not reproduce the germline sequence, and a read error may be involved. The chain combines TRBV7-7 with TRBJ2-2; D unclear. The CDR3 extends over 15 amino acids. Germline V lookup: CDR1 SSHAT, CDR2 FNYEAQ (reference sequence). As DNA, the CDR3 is TGTGCTAGCAGCTTGGAGCTGACGAACACCGGGGAGCTGTTTTTT. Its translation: CASSLELTNTGELFF.

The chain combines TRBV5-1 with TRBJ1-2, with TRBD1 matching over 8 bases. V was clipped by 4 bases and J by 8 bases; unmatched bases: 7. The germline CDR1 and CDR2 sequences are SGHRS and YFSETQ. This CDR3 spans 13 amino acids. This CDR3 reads CASSLMDREGYTF. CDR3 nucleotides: TGCGCCAGCAGCCTAATGGACAGGGAAGGCTACACCTTC.

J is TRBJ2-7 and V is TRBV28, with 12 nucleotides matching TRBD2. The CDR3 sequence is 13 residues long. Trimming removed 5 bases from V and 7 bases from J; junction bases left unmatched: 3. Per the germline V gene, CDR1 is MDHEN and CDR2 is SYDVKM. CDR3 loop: CASSAGLAGEQYF. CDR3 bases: TGTGCCAGCAGTGCAGGACTAGCGGGGGAGCAGTACTTC.

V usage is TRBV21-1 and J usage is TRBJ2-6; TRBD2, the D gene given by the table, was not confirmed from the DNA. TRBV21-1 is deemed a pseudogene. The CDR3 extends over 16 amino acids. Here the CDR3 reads CATAAGYGSGANVLTF. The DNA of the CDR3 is TGTGCCACCGCCGCGGGGTACGGCTCTGGGGCCAACGTCCTGACTTTC.

CDR3 protein: CASSPPSREETQYF. In DNA, the CDR3 is TGTGCCAGCTCACCTCCGAGCAGGGAAGAGACCCAGTACTTC. The V call is TRBV18, the J call TRBJ2-5; TRBD1 is a possible D gene (5 bases). V shed 3 bases and J shed 3 bases, with 11 bases lying between them. CDR1 KGHSH and CDR2 LQKENI come from the germline V gene. The CDR3 is made up of 14 amino acids.

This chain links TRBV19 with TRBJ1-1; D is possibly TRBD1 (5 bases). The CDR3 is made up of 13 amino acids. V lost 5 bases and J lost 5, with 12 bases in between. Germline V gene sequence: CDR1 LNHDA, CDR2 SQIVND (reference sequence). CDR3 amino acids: CASSSQGDTEAFF. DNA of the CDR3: TGTGCCAGTAGTTCGCAGGGTGATACTGAAGCTTTCTTT. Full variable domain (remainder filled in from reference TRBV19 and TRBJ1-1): DGGITQSPKYLFRKEGQNVTLSCEQNLNHDAMYWYRQDPGQGLRLIYYSQIVNDFQKGDIAEGYSVSREKKESFPLTVTSAQKNPTAFYLCASSSQGDTEAFFGQGTRLTVV.

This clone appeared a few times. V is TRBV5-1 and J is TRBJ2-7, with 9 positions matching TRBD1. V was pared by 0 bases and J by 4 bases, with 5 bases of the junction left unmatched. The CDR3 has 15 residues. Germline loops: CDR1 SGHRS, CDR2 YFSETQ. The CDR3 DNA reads TGCGCCAGCAGCTTGGCCGGACAGGGGTTGTACGAGCAGTACTTC. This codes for CASSLAGQGLYEQYF. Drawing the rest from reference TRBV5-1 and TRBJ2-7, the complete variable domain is KAGVTQTPRYLIKTRGQQVTLSCSPISGHRSVSWYQQTPGQGLQFLFEYFSETQRNKGNFPGRFSGRQFSNSRSEMNVSTLELGDSALYLCASSLAGQGLYEQYFGPGTRLTVT.

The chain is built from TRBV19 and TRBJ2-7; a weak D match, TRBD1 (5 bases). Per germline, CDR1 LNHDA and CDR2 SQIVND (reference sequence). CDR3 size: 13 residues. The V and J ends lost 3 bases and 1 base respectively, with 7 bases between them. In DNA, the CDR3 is TGTGCCAGTAGTATCCGACAGTCCTACGAGCAGTACTTC. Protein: CASSIRQSYEQYF.

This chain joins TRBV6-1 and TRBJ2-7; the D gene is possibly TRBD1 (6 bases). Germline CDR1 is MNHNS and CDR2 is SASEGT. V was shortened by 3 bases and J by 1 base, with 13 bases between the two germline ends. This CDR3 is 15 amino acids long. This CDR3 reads CASSDGTRISYEQYF. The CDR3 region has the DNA TGTGCCAGCAGTGACGGGACAAGGATTTCCTACGAGCAGTACTTC.

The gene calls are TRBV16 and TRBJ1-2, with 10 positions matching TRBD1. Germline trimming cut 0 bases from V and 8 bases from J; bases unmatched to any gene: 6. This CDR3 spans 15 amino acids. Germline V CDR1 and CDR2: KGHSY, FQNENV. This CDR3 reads CASSQSWDRGGGYTF. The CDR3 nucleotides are TGTGCCAGCAGCCAATCGTGGGACAGGGGAGGAGGCTACACCTTC.

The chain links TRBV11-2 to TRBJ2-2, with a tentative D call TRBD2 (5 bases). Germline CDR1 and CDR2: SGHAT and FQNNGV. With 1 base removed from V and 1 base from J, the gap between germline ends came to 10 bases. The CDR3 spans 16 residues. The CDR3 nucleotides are TGTGCCAGCAGCTTAGGTCTAGCTAAGAACACCGGGGAGCTGTTTTTT. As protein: CASSLGLAKNTGELFF.

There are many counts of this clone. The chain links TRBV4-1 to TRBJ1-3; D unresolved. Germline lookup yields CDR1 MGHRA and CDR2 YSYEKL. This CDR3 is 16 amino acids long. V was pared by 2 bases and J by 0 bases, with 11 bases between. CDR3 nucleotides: TGCGCCAGCAGCCAACATGTCGGGAGCTCTGGAAACACCATATATTTT. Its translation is CASSQHVGSSGNTIYF.

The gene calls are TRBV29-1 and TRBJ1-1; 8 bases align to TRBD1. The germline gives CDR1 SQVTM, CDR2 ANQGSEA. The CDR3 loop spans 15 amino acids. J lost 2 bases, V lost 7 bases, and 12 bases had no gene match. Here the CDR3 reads CSANRGGTGNTEAFF. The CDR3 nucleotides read TGCAGCGCCAACCGAGGGGGGACAGGAAACACTGAAGCTTTCTTT.

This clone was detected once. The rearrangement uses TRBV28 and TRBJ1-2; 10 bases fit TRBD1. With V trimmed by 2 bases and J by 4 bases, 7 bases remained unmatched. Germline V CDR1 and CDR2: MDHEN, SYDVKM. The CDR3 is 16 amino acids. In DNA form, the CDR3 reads TGTGCCAGCAGTTTAGCCCCGACAGGGGGCACCTATGGCTACACCTTC. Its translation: CASSLAPTGGTYGYTF.

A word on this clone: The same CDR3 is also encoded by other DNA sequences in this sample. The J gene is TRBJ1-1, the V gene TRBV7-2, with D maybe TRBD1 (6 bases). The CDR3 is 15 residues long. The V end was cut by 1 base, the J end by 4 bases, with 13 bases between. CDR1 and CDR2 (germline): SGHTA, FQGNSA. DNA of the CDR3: TGTGCCAGCAGCTTAGTCCAGGGGACGAGCACTGAAGCTTTCTTT. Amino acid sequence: CASSLVQGTSTEAFF.

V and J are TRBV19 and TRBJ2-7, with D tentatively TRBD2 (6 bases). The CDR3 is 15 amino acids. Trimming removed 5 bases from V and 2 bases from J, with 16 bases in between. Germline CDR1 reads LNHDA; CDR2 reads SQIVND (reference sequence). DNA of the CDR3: TGTGCCAGTAGTCCCGGCGGGATGGGAGCCTACGAGCAGTACTTC. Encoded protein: CASSPGGMGAYEQYF. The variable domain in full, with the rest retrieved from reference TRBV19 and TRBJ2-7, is DGGITQSPKYLFRKEGQNVTLSCEQNLNHDAMYWYRQDPGQGLRLIYYSQIVNDFQKGDIAEGYSVSREKKESFPLTVTSAQKNPTAFYLCASSPGGMGAYEQYFGPGTRLTVT.

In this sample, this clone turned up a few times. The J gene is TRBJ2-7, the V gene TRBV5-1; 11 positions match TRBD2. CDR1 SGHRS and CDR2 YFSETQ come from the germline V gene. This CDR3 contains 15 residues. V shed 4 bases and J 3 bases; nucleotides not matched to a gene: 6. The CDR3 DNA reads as TGCGCCAGCAGCACAACACTAGCGGGGGACTACGAGCAGTACTTC. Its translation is CASSTTLAGDYEQYF.

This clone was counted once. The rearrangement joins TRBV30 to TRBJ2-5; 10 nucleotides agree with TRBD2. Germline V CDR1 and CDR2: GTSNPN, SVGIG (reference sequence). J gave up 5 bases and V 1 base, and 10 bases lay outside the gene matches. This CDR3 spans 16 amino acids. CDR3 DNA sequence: TGTGCCTGGAGTGGTAGAGCGGGGGGGGATTTGGAGACCCAGTACTTC. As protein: CAWSGRAGGDLETQYF.

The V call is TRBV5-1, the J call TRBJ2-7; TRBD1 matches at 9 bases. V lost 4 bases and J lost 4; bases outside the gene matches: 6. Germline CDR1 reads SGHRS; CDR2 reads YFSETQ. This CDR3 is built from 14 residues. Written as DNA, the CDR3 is TGCGCCAGCAGCCCTCCTGACAGGGGGTACGAGCAGTACTTC. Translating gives CASSPPDRGYEQYF.

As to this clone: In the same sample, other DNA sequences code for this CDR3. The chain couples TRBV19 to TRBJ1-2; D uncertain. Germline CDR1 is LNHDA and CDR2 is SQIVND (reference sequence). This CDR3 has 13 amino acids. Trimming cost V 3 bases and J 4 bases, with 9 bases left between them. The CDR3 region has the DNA TGTGCCAGTAGTATTGGAGGAGGCTATGGCTACACCTTC. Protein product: CASSIGGGYGYTF. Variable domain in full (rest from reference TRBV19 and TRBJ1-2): DGGITQSPKYLFRKEGQNVTLSCEQNLNHDAMYWYRQDPGQGLRLIYYSQIVNDFQKGDIAEGYSVSREKKESFPLTVTSAQKNPTAFYLCASSIGGGYGYTFGSGTRLTVV.

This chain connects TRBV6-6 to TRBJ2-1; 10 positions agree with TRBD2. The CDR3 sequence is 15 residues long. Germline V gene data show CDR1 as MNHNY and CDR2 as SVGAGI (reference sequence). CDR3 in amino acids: CASRIRLAGDHEQFF. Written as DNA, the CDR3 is TGTGCGAGCCGGATCAGGCTAGCGGGGGATCATGAGCAGTTCTTC.

The CDR3 region is CATSRDRGGEADTQYF. CDR3 nucleotide sequence: TGTGCCACCAGCAGAGATCGCGGGGGGGAGGCAGATACGCAGTATTTT. The rearrangement joins TRBV15 to TRBJ2-3; 9 positions agree with TRBD2. Germline V gene data show CDR1 as LNHNV and CDR2 as YYDKDF (reference sequence). The V gene end was trimmed by 0 bases and the J gene end by 4 bases; junction bases not matched to a gene: 5. The CDR3 length is 16 residues.